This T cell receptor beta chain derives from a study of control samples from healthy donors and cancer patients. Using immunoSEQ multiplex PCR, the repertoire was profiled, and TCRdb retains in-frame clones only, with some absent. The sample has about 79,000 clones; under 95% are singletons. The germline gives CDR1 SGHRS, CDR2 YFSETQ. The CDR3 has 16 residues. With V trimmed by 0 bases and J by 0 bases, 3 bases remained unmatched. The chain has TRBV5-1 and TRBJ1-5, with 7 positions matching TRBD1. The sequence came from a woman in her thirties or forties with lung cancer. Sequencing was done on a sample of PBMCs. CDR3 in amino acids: CASSLGTGYSNQPQHF. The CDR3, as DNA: TGCGCCAGCAGCTTGGGGACAGGTTATAGCAATCAGCCCCAGCATTTT.